This TCR beta chain originates from a study of shared clonotypes between healthy human individuals. The CDR3 is 13 residues long. V dropped 5 bases and J dropped 11 bases, with 18 bases sitting between them. Germline-derived CDR1 and CDR2 are MDHEN and SYDVKM. The data were produced by immunoSEQ multiplex PCR, yet TCRdb's version contains in-frame clones alone and is incomplete. The profile shows roughly 2.2 million clones, 80% to 95% of them singletons. This receptor was taken from a young man in good health. Some clones in this sample may be carry-over from other donors' samples. The chain couples TRBV28 to TRBJ1-1; D is undetermined. The specimen sequenced was naive CD4+ T cells from PBMCs. Documented subset: CD45RA+ positively selected. The CDR3 sequence is CASSLGAPGSAFF. CDR3 in DNA: TGTGCCAGCAGTCTGGGCGCCCCAGGTTCTGCTTTCTTT.